This T cell receptor beta chain was identified in a study of blood T cells in healthy people across ages. The CDR3 runs 13 residues. The V gene's germline CDR1 is SGHRS and CDR2 YFSETQ. V was pared by 5 bases and J by 4 bases, with 10 bases between. Using a J-beta primer mix together with a sample-barcoded 5' primer, a second PCR was run for about 6 to 11 cycles. TCRdb itself ran the 5' RACE reads through MiXCR, one entry per CDR3 protein. The sample contains some 1.5 million distinct CDR3 sequences, approximately 30% of which appear only once. The chain has TRBV5-1 and TRBJ1-3, with D perhaps matching TRBD1 (5 bases). The sequence was collected from a woman aged 25-40 years in good health. Sequences were obtained from blood. This CDR3 reads CASRGADGNTIYF. Written as DNA, the CDR3 is TGCGCCAGCAGAGGGGCTGACGGAAACACCATATATTTT.